In its sample, the clone carrying this TCR beta chain was seen once. Its antigen is currently unknown. Trimming took 0 bases from V and 6 from J; bases not matched to a gene: 6. Germline CDR1 SGHRS, CDR2 YFSETQ. CDR3 length: 15 residues. The PCR employed 60 Vbeta primers together with 13 Jbeta primers. Per the study methods: Roughly 80 million unique TCR beta chains, 9 million to 14 million shared, were counted in a later analysis. This table comes from immunoSEQ multiplex PCR, and its TCRdb copy is limited to in-frame clones, with some not included. V and J calls and clone size are as listed in that table; D and trimming were resolved from the DNA. The sample carries tens of thousands of clones, more than 65% recorded once. The sample originates from a study of cytomegalovirus exposure and HLA in healthy donors. Broader study findings: Cytomegalovirus association was assigned to approximately 180 TCR beta chains. According to reports, the classifier identified cytomegalovirus status with high specificity and sensitivity. CMV antigen specificity was confirmed in vitro for three CMV-associated chains.

The chain couples TRBV5-1 to TRBJ2-1; TRBD1 aligns across 7 bases. Sequencing input: PBMCs. The clonotype originates from a man between 60 and 70 years old in good health and CMV-seronegative. CDR3 sequence (DNA): TGCGCCAGCAGCTTGGCCTTTGGGACAGCCAATGAGCAGTTCTTC. Translation gives CASSLAFGTANEQFF.